The T cell receptor (beta chain) under discussion was sequenced for a study of shared clonotypes between healthy human individuals. Study conclusions and caveats: Sorted-subset samples were not fully sequenced, rarefaction indicated. Several donors showed sharing of around 5% of naive CD4 clonotypes. Blood alone was sampled, and tissue repertoires likely differ.

Positively selected for CCR7, the CD45RO-negative cells used as naive CD8 cells excluded terminally differentiated effector memory CD45RA+ cells. In regard to this clone: Its antigen remains unidentified.

Germline V gene lookup returns CDR1 MDHEN and CDR2 SYDVKM. The CDR3 runs 16 residues. After removal of 6 bases from V and 3 bases from J, the junction contained 14 bases not matched to a gene. The repertoire was sequenced with immunoSEQ multiplex PCR; TCRdb's copy has only in-frame clones and lacks some. The table lists 650,000 to 800,000 clones, roughly 94% of them singletons. The sequenced sample was naive CD8+ T cells sorted from blood. The V call is TRBV28, the J call TRBJ2-7, with 7 positions matching TRBD1. The origin of this receptor is a man younger than 40 in good health. In DNA, the CDR3 is TGTGCCAGCAGGCCTTCTACAGGGGTTTTTTTCTACGAGCAGTACTTC. Translating it yields CASRPSTGVFFYEQYF.